The present T cell receptor beta chain was sequenced within a study of neurological immune-mediated disorders. Findings and limits, study-wide: Patients with HTLV-1-associated myelopathy had the highest level of TCR clonal expansion, whereas patients with multiple sclerosis had the lowest level, falling beneath the level found in healthy controls.

The team produced cDNA through 5'RACE using 10-nucleotide random UMIs. Over 200 million TCR-beta sequences (from 15-18 subjects) were yielded by each sequencing run. TCRdb processed the 5' RACE reads anew with MiXCR; each CDR3 protein has one entry. The table lists some 30,000 distinct CDR3 sequences, over 4% of them singletons. This clonotype was recorded at least ten times. What it binds is not known. CDR3 length: 12 amino acids. The source of this sequence is a man younger than 35 in good health. Sequencing was carried out using PBMCs. V and J are TRBV21-1 and TRBJ1-2; the D call of TRBD1 is as the table states it, not checked on the DNA. TRBV21-1 is termed a pseudogene. This CDR3 reads CASIQGDYGYTF. CDR3 coding DNA: TGTGCCAGCATCCAGGGGGACTATGGCTACACCTTC.